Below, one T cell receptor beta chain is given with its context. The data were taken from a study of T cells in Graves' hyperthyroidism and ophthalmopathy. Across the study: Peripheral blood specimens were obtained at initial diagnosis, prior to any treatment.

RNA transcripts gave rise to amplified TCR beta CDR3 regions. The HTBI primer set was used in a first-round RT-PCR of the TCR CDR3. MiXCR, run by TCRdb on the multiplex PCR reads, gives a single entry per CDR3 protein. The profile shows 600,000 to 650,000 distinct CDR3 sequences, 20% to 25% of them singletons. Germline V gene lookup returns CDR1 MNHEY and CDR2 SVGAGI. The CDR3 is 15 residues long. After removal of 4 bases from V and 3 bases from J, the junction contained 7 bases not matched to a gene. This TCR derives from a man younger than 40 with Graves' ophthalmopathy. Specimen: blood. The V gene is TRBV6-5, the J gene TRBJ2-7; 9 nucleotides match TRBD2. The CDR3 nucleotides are TGTGCCAGCAGTTCCCGTAGCGGGAGCCTCTACGAGCAGTACTTC. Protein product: CASSSRSGSLYEQYF.